This TCR beta chain was recovered during a study of T cell changes during pregnancy in multiple sclerosis. Measured with immunoSEQ multiplex PCR; TCRdb has only the in-frame clones, and not every one. The profile shows fewer than 95,000 clones, approximately 92% of them singletons. The receptor was isolated from a female donor with multiple sclerosis, enrolled in a pregnancy study. The sample in question was peripheral blood, obtained in the first trimester of pregnancy.

CDR3 residues: CASSWEGRAGELFF. CDR3 nucleotide sequence: TGCGCCAGCAGCTGGGAGGGAAGGGCCGGGGAGCTGTTTTTT. The rearrangement uses TRBV5-1 and TRBJ2-2; 7 bases are a match to TRBD2. The ends lost 3 bases at V and 6 bases at J; junction bases unmatched: 5. The CDR3 has 14 residues. The germline gives CDR1 SGHRS, CDR2 YFSETQ.